A selection of T cell receptor beta chains follows, all from one sample in a study of brain T cells in children with intractable seizures. TCRdb keeps only in-frame clones here, not all; method: immunoSEQ multiplex PCR. The data hold 80,000 or so clones, with around 91% observed a single time. The starting material was peripheral blood, obtained at surgery. These receptors all come from a girl aged 2-15 years with Rasmussen encephalitis and intractable seizures. Each CDR3 is given with its conserved first and last residue. A D gene is named only where the DNA matches it firmly. Rows give clone size only sometimes, using once, few, many, or a class for an expanded clone.

.,TRBV5-6,TRBJ1-6,.,14,TGTGCCAGCAGCTTGGCCGTAAAGGGTTCACCCCTCCACTTT,CASSLAVKGSPLHF
.,TRBV6-5,TRBJ2-7,.,11,TGTGCCAGGGACAGCTCCTACGAGCAGTACTTC,CARDSSYEQYF
.,TRBV7-6,TRBJ2-3,TRBD1,16,TGTGCCAGCAGCGGGGCCCGGACAGGCCACCCAGATACGCAGTATTTT,CASSGARTGHPDTQYF
.,TRBV19,TRBJ2-2,TRBD2,14,TGTGCCAGTAGTCCCGAACTAGCGGCCGGGGAGCTGTTTTTT,CASSPELAAGELFF
once,TRBV19,TRBJ1-1,TRBD1,13,TGTGCCAGTGGAGACAGGGGGCGGACTGAAGCTTTCTTT,CASGDRGRTEAFF
.,TRBV30,TRBJ1-5,TRBD1,14,TGTGCCTGGAGTGTGGACAGGGCGGATCAGCCCCAGCATTTT,CAWSVDRADQPQHF
.,TRBV5-1,TRBJ1-2,TRBD1,11,TGCGCCAGCAAGGACAGGGGGCTCTACACCTTC,CASKDRGLYTF
.,TRBV30,TRBJ2-7,TRBD2,13,TGTGCCTGGGGACTAGCGGGAGGGAGCGAGCAGTACTTC,CAWGLAGGSEQYF
.,TRBV6-5,TRBJ2-7,.,14,TGTGCCAGCAGCCGACCTATTGGGGGTTACGAGCAGTACTTC,CASSRPIGGYEQYF
once,TRBV13,TRBJ2-1,TRBD1,15,TGTGCCAGCAGCTTACGGGACAGACCCTACAATGAGCAGTTCTTC,CASSLRDRPYNEQFF
.,TRBV7-9,TRBJ2-5,.,14,TGTGCCAGCAGCTTAGGAGGCAGTCAAGAGACCCAGTACTTC,CASSLGGSQETQYF
.,TRBV7-3,TRBJ2-3,.,15,TGTGCCAGCAGCGCTAGGGGTATCGGCACAGATACGCAGTATTTT,CASSARGIGTDTQYF
.,TRBV11-3,TRBJ1-1,.,13,TGTGCCAGCAGCTTCGCAGGGGATACTGAAGCTTTCTTT,CASSFAGDTEAFF
.,TRBV18,TRBJ2-3,.,14,TGTGCCAGCTCACCACCGTTTACGACAGATACGCAGTATTTT,CASSPPFTTDTQYF
.,TRBV6-5,TRBJ2-7,.,13,TGTGCCAGCACTACAGGTGACGCCAACGAGCAGTACTTC,CASTTGDANEQYF
.,TRBV7-2,TRBJ1-1,.,14,TGTGCCAGCAGCTCACAGGGATACGGCACTGAAGCTTTCTTT,CASSSQGYGTEAFF
.,TRBV28,TRBJ1-6,.,16,TGTGCCAGCAGCTCATCGACCGCCGGACAGATTAATTCCCTCCACTTT,CASSSSTAGQINSLHF
.,TRBV9,TRBJ2-1,.,15,TGTGCCAGCAGCGTAGCAGGGGCCCTCTACAATGAGCAGTTCTTC,CASSVAGALYNEQFF
.,TRBV4-1,TRBJ2-5,.,15,TGCGCCAGCAGCCAAGAGACCCCTGCAATGGAGACCCAGTACTTC,CASSQETPAMETQYF
.,TRBV6-5,TRBJ2-7,TRBD1,15,TGTGCCGTCCTTAGGACCATACAGGGGGTGTACGAGCAGTACTTC,CAVLRTIQGVYEQYF
.,TRBV2,TRBJ1-2,.,13,TGTGCCAGCAGGAGGACAGTAGACTATGGCTACACCTTC,CASRRTVDYGYTF
.,TRBV6-1,TRBJ1-6,.,18,TGTGCCAGCAGTGAAGCGCTTCTGGGGGGCTCCTATAATTCACCCCTCCACTTT,CASSEALLGGSYNSPLHF
.,TRBV2,TRBJ2-2,.,13,TGTGCCAGCAGTCCTCTACCCCTCGGGGAGCTGTTTTTT,CASSPLPLGELFF
once,TRBV4-1,TRBJ2-1,TRBD1,19,TGCGCCAGCAGCCAAGTACGGCCCAGGACAGGGATCTCCTACAATGAGCAGTTCTTC,CASSQVRPRTGISYNEQFF
few,TRBV9,TRBJ2-3,TRBD2,15,TGTGCCAGCAGCCCACTAGCGGGAGTTCGAGATACGCAGTATTTT,CASSPLAGVRDTQYF
.,TRBV6-1,TRBJ2-7,.,15,TGTGCCAGCAGTGAAGCACTAGACCCCTCCTACGAGCAGTACTTC,CASSEALDPSYEQYF